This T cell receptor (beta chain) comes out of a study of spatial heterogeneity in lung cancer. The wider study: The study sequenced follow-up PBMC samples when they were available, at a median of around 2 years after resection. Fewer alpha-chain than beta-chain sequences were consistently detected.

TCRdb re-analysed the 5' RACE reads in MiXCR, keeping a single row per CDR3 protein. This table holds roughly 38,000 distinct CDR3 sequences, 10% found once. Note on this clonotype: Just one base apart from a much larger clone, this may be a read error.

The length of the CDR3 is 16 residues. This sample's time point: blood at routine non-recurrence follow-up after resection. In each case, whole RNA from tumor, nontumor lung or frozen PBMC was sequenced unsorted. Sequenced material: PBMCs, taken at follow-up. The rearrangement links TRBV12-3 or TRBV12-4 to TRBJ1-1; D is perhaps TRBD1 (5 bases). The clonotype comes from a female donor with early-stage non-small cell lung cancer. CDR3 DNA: TGTGCCAGCAGTTTATGGGGTGAGGACATGAACACTAAAGCTTTCTTT. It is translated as CASSLWGEDMNTKAFF.